This TCR beta chain is from a study of T cell clonality in common variable immunodeficiency (dated by TCRdb to between 2014 and 2017). CVID was diagnosed by standard criteria: serum IgG, IgA and/or IgM reduced below normal range, plus specific antibody deficiency. The CVID group comprised 45 or so subjects, 15 or so female and around 30 male, aged roughly 8 to 64 years with a mean age of approximately 42. Predominantly Caucasian heritage was noted among both the CVID patients and the healthy controls. At the time of study participation, every CVID subject had been on replacement immunoglobulin therapy for at least one year. At blood collection, none of the CVID subjects was ill or on immunomodulatory or immunosuppressive medication. From each donor, roughly 4.5 to 9 ml of heparinized peripheral whole blood was collected. Genomic DNA from adults with common variable immune deficiency (CVID) and from healthy adult controls was the source for sequencing TCRbeta CDR3 repertoires. Diluted blood was density-centrifuged over Hypaque 1077 or Ficoll-Paque to isolate peripheral blood mononuclear cells. Unsorted mononuclear cells served as the source of genomic DNA, which was extracted either by Qiagen column purification or by a centrifugation-based method.

The germline V gene (reference sequence) sets CDR1 to LNHDA and CDR2 to SQIVND. From the cysteine through the phenylalanine, the CDR3 covers 17 amino acids. The DNA has 42 bases, all within the CDR3, and is read from base 1. Cut back by 6 bases and 6 bases, the V and J ends lie 24 bases apart. This clone has more than one count but fewer than ten. The antigen it recognizes is unknown. The missing CDR3 end, 3 residues past where the read stops, is filled in from the germline J gene. General conclusions and limits of the study: Despite equal DNA input, controls averaged approximately 82,000 unique sequences per sample versus about 32,000 in CVID samples. It was noted by the authors that sequencing of the repertoires of T cell subpopulations would be needed to clarify the cause of the increased clonality in CVID. Reportedly, TCRbeta sequences from CVID had fewer deletions and N-nucleotide insertions, and highly modified clones with 13 or more V deletions were absent from CVID. Compared with healthy controls, CVID subjects showed increased TCRbeta clonality (t-test p = 0.018), a feature most characteristic of about a third of subjects. Healthy controls shared more TCRbeta clones with each other than CVID subjects shared among themselves (p < 0.0001). Correlations of repertoire features with clinical complications were constrained by heterogeneity among patients within the CVID cohort.

Equivalent amounts of genomic DNA from CVID and control samples were used as sequencing input. For every sample, a 60 bp segment covering the rearranged TCRbeta CDR3 region was amplified and then sequenced. The immunoSEQ assay, a bias-corrected multiplex PCR with high-throughput sequencing, was employed for TCRbeta amplification. In the original analysis: Every unique nucleotide sequence counted as a clone and was annotated with V, D and J genes, copy number and frequency. Sequences were labeled productive if in frame, and non-productive if out of frame or containing stop codons. As previously described, clonality was calculated on the basis of Shannon's entropy. The predicted amino acid sequences of productive clones were used to derive the mean CDR3 Kyte-Doolittle hydropathy. The R hclust function was used to hierarchically cluster scaled V gene usage with Manhattan distance and complete linkage. To assess clone sharing by CDR3 amino acid sequence, 12 repertoires per group were resampled over 100 rounds. The repertoires were screened for 60 to 85 published EBV-specific TCRbeta sequences and around 240 published CMV-specific TCRbeta sequences. A couple of CVID samples that yielded fewer than 10,000 sequences were excluded from the analysis, so approximately 40 CVID repertoires were retained. This immuneACCESS table, as held by TCRdb, lists in-frame sequences with V and J called but not all clones. Of the missing ones, under half trace to an unresolved V gene in checked studies; the others have no known cause. That table is the source of V, J and clone size, and D and trimming were worked out from the DNA. Here the sample lists tens of thousands of clones, none seen once only. Roughly 3% of the sample goes to the ten largest clones.

The sequence derives from a human donor with common variable immunodeficiency. Sequencing was done on a sample of peripheral blood mononuclear cells. The sequence links TRBV19 to TRBJ2-1, with no reliable assignment of the D segment. The covered CDR3 bases are TGTGCCAGTAGCCCGAGGATCTCAGACCACTACTCCAATGAG. Translated, this gives CASSPRISDHYSNE. The complete CDR3 sequence is CASSPRISDHYSNEQFF.